The 16 T cell receptor beta chains listed next were all sequenced from one sample in a study of cytomegalovirus exposure and HLA in healthy donors. The PCR employed 60 Vbeta primers together with 13 Jbeta primers. Clones were sequenced by immunoSEQ multiplex PCR, and TCRdb holds only the in-frame ones, with some missing. Among about 180,000 clones listed, around 80% were seen once. The sequenced sample consisted of PBMCs. Source of these receptors: a young woman in good health and CMV-seropositive.

This chain connects TRBV5-1 to TRBJ2-1; unclear D gene. CDR1 and CDR2 from the germline V gene are SGHRS and YFSETQ. The CDR3 is made up of 9 amino acids. Between the trimmed V and J ends, which lost 3 bases and 13 bases, there was a span of 5 bases. The CDR3 reads CASSYQQFF. The CDR3 DNA follows: TGCGCCAGCAGCTATCAACAGTTCTTC. The full variable domain, completed using reference TRBV5-1 and TRBJ2-1, is KAGVTQTPRYLIKTRGQQVTLSCSPISGHRSVSWYQQTPGQGLQFLFEYFSETQRNKGNFPGRFSGRQFSNSRSEMNVSTLELGDSALYLCASSYQQFFGPGTRLTVL.

The chain is built from TRBV2 and TRBJ1-2; D may be TRBD1 (5 bases). CDR3 length: 13 amino acids. Trimming took off 8 bases at V and 7 bases at J, with 17 bases between the two ends. Germline CDR1 is SNHLY and CDR2 is FYNNEI. The CDR3 reads CASRGGVGAGYTF. The CDR3 region has the DNA TGTGCCAGCCGGGGGGGGGTCGGGGCTGGCTACACCTTC.

V and J are TRBV5-1 and TRBJ1-5; D is unresolved. Trimming removed 2 bases at V and 2 bases at J, with 11 bases between. This CDR3 is 15 amino acids long. Germline CDR1 is SGHRS and CDR2 is YFSETQ. CDR3 sequence: CASSLGPEGNQPQHF. The CDR3 bases are TGCGCCAGCAGCTTAGGCCCGGAGGGCAATCAGCCCCAGCATTTT. Supplemented by reference TRBV5-1 and TRBJ1-5, the full variable domain reads KAGVTQTPRYLIKTRGQQVTLSCSPISGHRSVSWYQQTPGQGLQFLFEYFSETQRNKGNFPGRFSGRQFSNSRSEMNVSTLELGDSALYLCASSLGPEGNQPQHFGDGTRLSIL.

This clone has more than one count but fewer than ten. This chain joins TRBV2 and TRBJ2-2, with D unresolved. Germline V CDR1 and CDR2: SNHLY, FYNNEI. V lost 6 bases and J lost 5, with 10 bases in between. There are 13 residues in the CDR3. CDR3 loop: CASRVRETGELFF. CDR3 sequence (DNA): TGTGCCAGCAGGGTCCGAGAAACCGGGGAGCTGTTTTTT.

The rearrangement joins TRBV5-6 to TRBJ2-7, with a possible D match to TRBD2 (6 bases). The V and J ends lost 3 bases and 7 bases respectively, with 26 bases between them. The CDR3 is made up of 17 amino acids. Germline V CDR1 and CDR2: SGHDT, YYEEEE. CDR3 sequence: CASSWGSLGTKAGEQYF. CDR3 nucleotide sequence: TGTGCCAGCAGCTGGGGGTCTCTGGGAACGAAGGCGGGGGAGCAGTACTTC.

The chain uses TRBV5-6 and TRBJ1-5; maybe TRBD1 (5 bases). CDR1 is SGHDT, CDR2 YYEEEE, per germline. The CDR3 runs 16 residues. Between the trimmed V and J ends, which lost 0 bases and 0 bases, there was a span of 10 bases. The CDR3 DNA follows: TGTGCCAGCAGCTTGGGAAGACAGCCTAGCAATCAGCCCCAGCATTTT. Its translation is CASSLGRQPSNQPQHF.

The genes are TRBV9 and TRBJ2-2, with D unclear. Germline V lookup: CDR1 SGDLS, CDR2 YYNGEE. The CDR3 runs to 15 residues. The ends were cut back, 2 bases at V and 5 bases at J, with 13 bases in the middle. The CDR3 is CASSVGLRSTGELFF. CDR3 bases: TGTGCCAGCAGCGTTGGTCTACGAAGTACCGGGGAGCTGTTTTTT.

This clone came up a few times. The V gene is TRBV29-1, the J gene TRBJ2-3, with D perhaps TRBD1 (5 bases). Trimming stripped 1 base from V and 1 base from J, with 6 bases between. This CDR3 spans 13 amino acids. Germline V CDR1 and CDR2: SQVTM, ANQGSEA. The CDR3 spells CSVEVRGTDTQYF. Here the CDR3 DNA reads TGCAGCGTTGAAGTCAGGGGCACAGATACGCAGTATTTT.

This clone was counted between two and nine times. This chain joins TRBV6-1 and TRBJ1-4; D remains ambiguous. Germline V gene sequence: CDR1 MNHNS, CDR2 SASEGT. CDR3 length equals 12 residues. Trimming removed 6 bases at V and 5 bases at J, with 7 bases between. CDR3 sequence (DNA): TGTGCCAGCAGGACTGGAAATGAAAAACTGTTTTTT. Amino acid sequence: CASRTGNEKLFF.

The table lists this clone with a few counts. The chain is built from TRBV5-1 and TRBJ2-3; 8 bases align to TRBD2. The CDR3 loop spans 14 amino acids. V lost 9 bases, J lost 4 bases, and 10 bases stayed unmatched. Germline CDR1 is SGHRS and CDR2 is YFSETQ. CDR3 region: CATTIGGVPDTQYF. CDR3 coding DNA: TGCGCCACCACAATCGGGGGGGTGCCAGATACGCAGTATTTT. The complete variable domain, with remaining parts taken from reference TRBV5-1 and TRBJ2-3, reads KAGVTQTPRYLIKTRGQQVTLSCSPISGHRSVSWYQQTPGQGLQFLFEYFSETQRNKGNFPGRFSGRQFSNSRSEMNVSTLELGDSALYLCATTIGGVPDTQYFGPGTRLTVL.

This clone has only a few counts. The chain combines TRBV10-1 with TRBJ2-5, with D possibly TRBD2 on 6 matching bases. The CDR3 covers 16 residues. CDR1 and CDR2 (germline): WNHNN, SYGVQD (reference sequence). Trimming removed 0 bases from V and 5 bases from J, with 16 bases in between. CDR3 residues: CASSESTLGGGETQYF. The CDR3 nucleotides read TGCGCCAGCAGTGAGTCGACATTAGGCGGAGGGGAGACCCAGTACTTC.

This chain links TRBV2 with TRBJ1-5; 7 bases agree with TRBD1. The CDR3 spans 17 residues. In germline, CDR1 is SNHLY, CDR2 FYNNEI. Losses at the gene ends were 5 bases for V and 3 bases for J; bases not matched to a gene: 13. DNA for the CDR3: TGTGCCAGCAGTAAGGGCTACGGGACAGACTACAATCAGCCCCAGCATTTT. This gives the protein CASSKGYGTDYNQPQHF.

The chain has TRBV12-2 and TRBJ2-7; TRBD2 is the table's D call and was not checked against the DNA. TRBV12-2 has pseudogene status. CDR3 size: 16 residues. The CDR3 is CASSLAAGGQSYEQYF. DNA for the CDR3: TGTGCCAGCAGCTTAGCGGCGGGGGGACAGAGCTACGAGCAGTACTTC.

The chain carries TRBV9 and TRBJ1-2, with D perhaps matching TRBD1 (6 bases). Looked up from germline, CDR1 is SGDLS and CDR2 is YYNGEE. Trimming cost V 4 bases and J 2 bases, with 12 bases left between them. This CDR3 is 14 amino acids long. DNA of the CDR3: TGTGCCAGCAGCCCCGGGACATCCAACTATGGCTACACCTTC. The encoded protein is CASSPGTSNYGYTF.

This clone was counted a few times. The chain has TRBV10-1 and TRBJ1-1; 9 positions agree with TRBD1. V was pared by 6 bases and J by 4 bases, with 3 bases of the junction left unmatched. Germline V gene data show CDR1 as WNHNN and CDR2 as SYGVQD (reference sequence). The CDR3 totals 13 residues. The DNA for the CDR3 is TGCGCCAGCAGCCGGGACAGGGTCACTGAAGCTTTCTTT. Protein sequence: CASSRDRVTEAFF.

The chain combines TRBV7-8 with TRBJ1-5, with a possible D match to TRBD1 (5 bases). Deletions cut 5 bases from V and 7 bases from J, with 18 bases between. CDR1 is SGHVS, CDR2 FQNEAQ, per germline. This CDR3 contains 15 residues. The CDR3: CASSPFPGQSQPQHF. CDR3 sequence (DNA): TGTGCCAGCAGCCCCTTCCCAGGGCAAAGCCAGCCCCAGCATTTT.